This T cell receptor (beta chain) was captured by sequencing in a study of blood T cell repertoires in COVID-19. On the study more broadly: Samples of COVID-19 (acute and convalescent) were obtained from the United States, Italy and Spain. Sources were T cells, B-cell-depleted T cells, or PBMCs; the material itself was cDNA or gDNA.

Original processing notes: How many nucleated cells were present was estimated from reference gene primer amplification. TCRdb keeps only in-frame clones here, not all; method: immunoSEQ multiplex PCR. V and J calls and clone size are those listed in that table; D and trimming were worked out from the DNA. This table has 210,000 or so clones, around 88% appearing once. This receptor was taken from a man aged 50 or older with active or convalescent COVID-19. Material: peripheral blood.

This CDR3 reads CASSLKGASYEQYF. CDR3 DNA: TGTGCCAGCAGCTTGAAGGGGGCGTCCTACGAGCAGTACTTC. The chain joins TRBV5-4 to TRBJ2-7; TRBD1 matches at 7 bases. V lost 1 base, J lost 1 base, and 2 bases stayed unmatched. Germline CDR1 reads SGHNT; CDR2 reads YYREEE (reference sequence). The CDR3 extends over 14 amino acids. Filled out from reference TRBV5-4 and TRBJ2-7, the complete variable domain reads ETGVTQSPTHLIKTRGQQVTLRCSSQSGHNTVSWYQQALGQGPQFIFQYYREEENGRGNFPPRFSGLQFPNYSSELNVNALELDDSALYLCASSLKGASYEQYFGPGTRLTVT.